This TCR beta chain was found in a study of T cells in Graves' hyperthyroidism and ophthalmopathy. Overall study context: The initial diagnosis was the point when peripheral blood was collected, ahead of any treatment. Findings and caveats of the study: Researchers found most expanded thyroid clonotypes above 0.001 in blood as well.

V gave up 6 bases and J gave up 5 bases, with 10 bases separating them. Per germline, CDR1 SGHVS and CDR2 FNYEAQ. This CDR3 is 12 amino acids long. Clinical symptoms, serum thyroxine, TRAb, thyroid ultrasound and orbital computed tomography established diagnosis. In its sample, this clonotype was seen a few times. Its antigen is undetermined. Amplified TCR beta CDR3 regions derived from RNA transcripts. Using the HTBI primer set, a first-round RT-PCR was run on the TCR CDR3. Each CDR3 protein is one row after TCRdb ran MiXCR on the multiplex PCR reads. The sample consists of 700,000 or so distinct CDR3 sequences, about 14% of them appearing once.

The chain combines TRBV7-6 with TRBJ2-5, with a tentative D call TRBD2 (6 bases). This clonotype was obtained from a woman between 45 and 60 years old with Graves' ophthalmopathy. The sample consisted of blood. CDR3 residues: CASRRRGETQYF. CDR3 coding DNA: TGTGCCAGCAGAAGACGGGGGGAGACCCAGTACTTC.